This TCR beta chain came from a study of T cells in Graves' hyperthyroidism and ophthalmopathy. At the level of the study: Peripheral blood collection took place at initial diagnosis, before any treatment.

In the ophthalmopathy cohort, Clinical Activity Score was at least 3, NOSPECS grade at least 4, and duration under 3 months. PBMCs were collected from an approximately 9.4 ml volume of fresh peripheral blood. The V and J ends lost 7 bases and 7 bases respectively, with 17 bases between them. The CDR3 covers 14 residues. CDR1 MNHEY and CDR2 SMNVEV come from the germline V gene (reference sequence). From RNA transcripts, TCR beta CDR3 regions were amplified. TCR CDR3 underwent first-round RT-PCR with the HTBI primer set. MiXCR, applied by TCRdb to the multiplex PCR reads, yields one record per CDR3 protein. The sample has about 640,000 distinct CDR3 sequences; about a fifth are singletons.

The source material was blood. J is TRBJ2-1 and V is TRBV27, with D perhaps matching TRBD2 (6 bases). The clonotype was recovered from a man in his thirties or forties with Graves' ophthalmopathy. CDR3 protein: CASKIIDSGNEQFF. The CDR3 DNA follows: TGTGCCAGCAAAATTATAGATAGCGGAAATGAGCAGTTCTTC.